The clone carrying this T cell receptor beta chain has a single count. Clones were sequenced by immunoSEQ multiplex PCR, and TCRdb holds only the in-frame ones, with some missing. This sample has some 49,000 clones, with 92% found just once. The sample comes from a study of T cell changes during pregnancy in multiple sclerosis. This receptor was obtained from a female donor in good health, enrolled as a control in a pregnancy study. The sample was CD4+ T cells from peripheral blood mononuclear cells, taken in the second trimester of pregnancy.

DNA of the CDR3: TGTGCCAGCAGCTCGCGGGACTTGTACCAAGAGACCCAGTACTTC. Amino acids: CASSSRDLYQETQYF. The gene calls are TRBV7-9 and TRBJ2-5; tentatively, D is TRBD2 (6 bases). The CDR3 consists of 15 residues. Trimming removed 4 bases at V and 0 bases at J, with 12 bases between. Germline V CDR1 and CDR2: SEHNR, FQNEAQ (reference sequence).